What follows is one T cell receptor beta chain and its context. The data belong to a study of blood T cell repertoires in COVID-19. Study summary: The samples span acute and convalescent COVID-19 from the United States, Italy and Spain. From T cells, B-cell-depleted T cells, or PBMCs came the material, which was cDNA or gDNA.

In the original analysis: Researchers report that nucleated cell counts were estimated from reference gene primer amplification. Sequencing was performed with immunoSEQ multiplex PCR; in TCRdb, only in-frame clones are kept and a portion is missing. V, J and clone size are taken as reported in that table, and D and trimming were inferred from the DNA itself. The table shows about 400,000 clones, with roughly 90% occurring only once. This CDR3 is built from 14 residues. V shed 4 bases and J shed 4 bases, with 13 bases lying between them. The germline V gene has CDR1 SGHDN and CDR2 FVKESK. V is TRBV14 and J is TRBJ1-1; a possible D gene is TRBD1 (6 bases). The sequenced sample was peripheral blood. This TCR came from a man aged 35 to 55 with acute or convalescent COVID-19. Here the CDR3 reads CASSPQGYGTEAFF. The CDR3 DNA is TGTGCCAGCAGCCCCCAGGGGTATGGCACTGAAGCTTTCTTT.